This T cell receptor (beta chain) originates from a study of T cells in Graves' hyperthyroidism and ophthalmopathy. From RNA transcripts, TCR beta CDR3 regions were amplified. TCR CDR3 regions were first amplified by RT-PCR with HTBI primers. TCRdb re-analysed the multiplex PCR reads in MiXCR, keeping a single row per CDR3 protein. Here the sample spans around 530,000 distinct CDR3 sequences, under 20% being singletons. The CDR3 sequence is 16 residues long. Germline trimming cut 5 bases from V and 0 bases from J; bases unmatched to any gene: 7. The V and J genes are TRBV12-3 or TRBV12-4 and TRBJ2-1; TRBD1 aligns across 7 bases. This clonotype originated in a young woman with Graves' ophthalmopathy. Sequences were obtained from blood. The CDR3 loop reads CASSEQGLSSYNEQFF. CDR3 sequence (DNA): TGTGCCAGCAGTGAACAGGGGCTAAGCTCCTACAATGAGCAGTTCTTC.